Presented here are 3 T cell receptor beta chains from one specimen sequenced in a study of T cell repertoires in aging, cancer and after chemotherapy. Peripheral blood genomic DNA, not sorted cells or RNA, was the template. Rearranged V-D-J TRB sequences were amplified with a mixed TRB-A/B primer pool. Using its own MiXCR run on the multiplex PCR reads, TCRdb lists one record per CDR3 protein. The sample gives about 4,400 distinct CDR3 sequences, roughly two fifths of which show up once; 3.6% is in the top ten. The sample taken for sequencing was blood. These receptors came from a human donor with a blood cancer.

CDR3 DNA: TGTGCCACCAGTGACTCGACCGCAGATACGCAGTATTTT. Translating gives CATSDSTADTQYF. The V call is TRBV24-1, the J call TRBJ2-3; no clear D gene. V was cut by 4 bases and J by 4 bases, with 8 bases left in between. The germline V gene has CDR1 KGHDR and CDR2 SFDVKD. The CDR3 consists of 13 residues.

There are a few counts of this clonotype. This chain uses TRBV5-6 with TRBJ1-1; perhaps TRBD1 as D (6 bases). Trimming pared 0 bases from V and 0 bases from J, leaving 9 bases between. The V gene's germline CDR1 is SGHDT and CDR2 YYEEEE. The CDR3 is 15 residues long. CDR3 sequence: CASSLDQGMNTEAFF. CDR3 nucleotide sequence: TGTGCCAGCAGCTTGGATCAGGGGATGAACACTGAAGCTTTCTTT.

Comments on this clonotype: A much larger clone lies one base from this, so it may be a read error. The J gene is TRBJ2-1, the V gene TRBV29-1; 10 bases line up with TRBD2. The V gene end was trimmed by 5 bases and the J gene end by 7 bases; junction bases not matched to a gene: 11. The CDR3 is 15 residues long. Germline V CDR1 and CDR2: SQVTM, ANQGSEA. In DNA form, the CDR3 reads TGCAGCGTTTCCCATTTAGCGGGAGGCCTGAATGAGCAGTTCTTC. This encodes CSVSHLAGGLNEQFF.